Listed below are T cell receptor beta chains from one sample, sequenced in a study of PD-L1 blockade in urothelial cancer. The data were produced by immunoSEQ multiplex PCR, yet TCRdb's version contains in-frame clones alone and is incomplete. This table has just under 65,000 clones, 75% to 85% appearing once. Here the sequenced sample was PBMCs, taken around atezolizumab (anti-PD-L1) treatment. The receptors here all came from a man aged 65 to 85 with urothelial cancer. Both conserved end residues are part of each CDR3. Each record gives: clone size, V gene, J gene, D gene, CDR3 DNA, CDR3 protein. A D gene is named only where the DNA matches it firmly. Not all rows give a size; the values are once, few, many and, for expanded clones, a class.

.	TRBV7-2	TRBJ2-3	TRBD2	TGTGCCAGCAGCTTATCACTAGCGGCCAGCACAGATACGCAGTATTTT	CASSLSLAASTDTQYF
.	TRBV9	TRBJ2-7	TRBD1	TGTGCCAGCAGCGCACAGGGGGCGCGGGAGAGTGGACAGTACTTC	CASSAQGARESGQYF
.	TRBV6-5	TRBJ2-3	.	TGTGCCAGCAGTTACTCGAAGAGTCATACGCAGTATTTT	CASSYSKSHTQYF
.	TRBV14	TRBJ2-1	.	TGTGCCAGCAGCCAAGCCACGCTCCGGAATGAGCAGTTCTTC	CASSQATLRNEQFF
.	TRBV6-5	TRBJ2-3	.	TGTGCCAGCATCACCGACAGAACCACAGATACGCAGTATTTT	CASITDRTTDTQYF
.	TRBV15	TRBJ2-5	TRBD2	TGTGCCACCAGCAGAGGTCTAGCGGGAATAGAGACCCAGTACTTC	CATSRGLAGIETQYF
.	TRBV9	TRBJ1-4	TRBD1	TGTGCCAGCAGCCCCGGGACAGAGAATGAAAAACTGTTTTTT	CASSPGTENEKLFF
.	TRBV5-1	TRBJ2-2	TRBD2	TGCGCCAGCAGTCCGCGGGAGGGCCGCACCGGGGAGCTGTTTTTT	CASSPREGRTGELFF
.	TRBV18	TRBJ1-1	TRBD1	TGTGCCAGCTCTCCGGACAGGAGGGGCACTGAAGCTTTCTTT	CASSPDRRGTEAFF
many	TRBV4-1	TRBJ2-1	TRBD1	TGCGCCAGCAGCCAAGAATGGACAGGGATAAATGAGCAGTTCTTC	CASSQEWTGINEQFF
.	TRBV18	TRBJ2-7	TRBD2	TGTGCCAGCTCACTGCCCCCGGGACTAGCCAACTACGAGCAGTACTTC	CASSLPPGLANYEQYF
.	TRBV4-2	TRBJ2-3	TRBD1	TGTGCCAGCAGCGCCGGGACAGGGGCAGATACGCAGTATTTT	CASSAGTGADTQYF
.	TRBV28	TRBJ1-5	TRBD1	TGTGCCAGCAGTTTTAACAGGGGGCCGGGCAATCAGCCCCAGCATTTT	CASSFNRGPGNQPQHF
once	TRBV19	TRBJ1-1	.	TGTGCCAGTAGGACTACAGGGAAGTCCACTGAAGCTTTCTTT	CASRTTGKSTEAFF
.	TRBV4-1	TRBJ1-4	.	TGCGCCAGCAGCCAAGGGGGACTTTGGAAACTGTTTTTT	CASSQGGLWKLFF
.	TRBV5-5	TRBJ1-5	.	TGTGCCAGCAGCTTGGACAGTTATAGCAATCAGCCCCAGCATTTT	CASSLDSYSNQPQHF
.	TRBV7-9	TRBJ2-6	.	TGTGCCAGCAGCCCGACAGTTTCTGGGGCCAACGTCCTGACTTTC	CASSPTVSGANVLTF
once	TRBV4-1	TRBJ1-2	.	TGCGCCAGCAGCCAGTTCGAGGGGACAAGAGGCTACACCTTC	CASSQFEGTRGYTF
.	TRBV4-3	TRBJ2-7	TRBD2	TGCGCCAGCAGTCGTATGAGTAGCGGGAGCTCCTACGAGCAGTACTTC	CASSRMSSGSSYEQYF
.	TRBV4-3	TRBJ2-2	TRBD2	TGCGCCAGCAGCCCTGCGCGGGGGGGCACCGGGGAGCTGTTTTTT	CASSPARGGTGELFF
.	TRBV9	TRBJ2-1	TRBD2	TGTGCCAGCAGCGTGAGGCTACTAGCGGGACTCAATGAGCAGTTCTTC	CASSVRLLAGLNEQFF
once	TRBV19	TRBJ2-3	TRBD1	TGTGCCAGTAGTTTGACAGGGCTGCGCACAGATACGCAGTATTTT	CASSLTGLRTDTQYF
.	TRBV29-1	TRBJ1-1	.	TGCAGCGTTGAAGGGGTGACAGTAAAGACTGAAGCTTTCTTT	CSVEGVTVKTEAFF
once	TRBV7-3	TRBJ2-7	.	TGTGCCAGCAGCCCGGGGGACAGACCCTACGAGCAGTACTTC	CASSPGDRPYEQYF
.	TRBV7-9	TRBJ1-4	TRBD1	TGTGCCAGCAGCTTTTCGCAGGGGGCTGCCGAAAAACTGTTTTTT	CASSFSQGAAEKLFF
.	TRBV19	TRBJ2-7	TRBD1	TGTGCCAGTAGCCCCAGTGGGGCAGGGGGCTACGAGCAGTACTTC	CASSPSGAGGYEQYF
.	TRBV27	TRBJ1-2	TRBD1	TGTGCCAGCAGTTTAAGAGGGGGCGCCGTGGCTTCTAACTATGGCTACACCTTC	CASSLRGGAVASNYGYTF